This T cell receptor beta chain was recovered during a study of cytomegalovirus exposure and HLA in healthy donors. About the study: Early released data had around 89 million unique TCRs, all coming from HLA-typed donors.

This CDR3 is 13 amino acids long. Germline V gene lookup returns CDR1 SGHNT and CDR2 YENEEA. Unmatched junction bases numbered 3, after V lost 3 bases and J lost 6 bases. On this clone itself: The antigen is unknown.

The PCR was carried out with 60 Vbeta primers and 13 Jbeta primers. How the authors handled the data: Later, an analysis found approximately 80 million unique TCR beta chains, and 10 million to 11 million of these were shared. TCRdb's copy holds only in-frame clones and misses some; the assay was immunoSEQ multiplex PCR. Clone size and the V and J calls come from that table; the DNA yielded D and trimming. The profile shows approximately 140,000 clones, about 75% of them singletons. Broader study findings: Reports credit the classifier with highly specific, highly sensitive diagnosis of cytomegalovirus status. An analysis was carried out at a later point. It showed that HLA-associated TCR beta chains were more clonally expanded than equally common non-associated chains.

Sequencing was carried out using PBMCs. This TCR was recovered from a man aged 35 to 55 in good health and CMV-seronegative. The V gene is TRBV11-3, the J gene TRBJ1-1; 8 nucleotides agree with TRBD1. For the CDR3, the DNA is TGTGCCAGCAGCTTGGACAGGGCCGCTGAAGCTTTCTTT. Translating gives CASSLDRAAEAFF.